Listed below are T cell receptor beta chains from one sample, sequenced in a study of CD8 T cells in ankylosing spondylitis. TCRdb passed the 5' RACE reads through MiXCR, listing each CDR3 protein once. The table has roughly 100,000 distinct CDR3 sequences, 24% seen once. Sequenced material: synovial fluid, either unsorted or a sorted T cell fraction (not recorded which). These receptors originate from a male donor with ankylosing spondylitis. The CDR3 runs from the conserved cysteine through the conserved F or W. A D gene is named only where the DNA matches it firmly. Clone size is not always given. Where it is, it says once, few, many or a class for expanded clones.

clone_size: medium-sized; j_call: TRBJ2-2; d_call: .; v_call: TRBV11-3; cdr3_aa: CASSPSAPTGELFF; cdr3_nt: TGTGCCAGCAGCCCCTCGGCACCAACCGGGGAGCTGTTTTTT
clone_size: .; j_call: TRBJ2-2; d_call: .; v_call: TRBV10-3; cdr3_aa: CAISESGRFDTGELFF; cdr3_nt: TGTGCCATCAGTGAATCGGGACGGTTTGACACCGGGGAGCTGTTTTTT
clone_size: .; j_call: TRBJ2-5; d_call: TRBD2; v_call: TRBV20-1; cdr3_aa: CSASGLAGGPHPETQYF; cdr3_nt: TGCAGTGCTAGCGGACTAGCGGGAGGGCCTCATCCAGAGACCCAGTACTTC
clone_size: few; j_call: TRBJ2-7; d_call: TRBD1; v_call: TRBV7-9; cdr3_aa: CASSSYGQGAGEQYF; cdr3_nt: TGTGCCAGCAGCTCCTATGGACAGGGGGCTGGCGAGCAGTACTTC
clone_size: few; j_call: TRBJ2-1; d_call: TRBD2; v_call: TRBV19; cdr3_aa: CASSIAGTSGRIASYNEQFF; cdr3_nt: TGTGCCAGTAGTATAGCCGGGACTAGCGGGCGCATTGCCTCCTACAATGAGCAGTTCTTC
clone_size: .; j_call: TRBJ2-2; d_call: TRBD1; v_call: TRBV11-2; cdr3_aa: CASTSRTGHTGELFF; cdr3_nt: TGTGCCAGCACCTCCCGGACAGGGCACACCGGGGAGCTGTTTTTT
clone_size: .; j_call: TRBJ1-5; d_call: .; v_call: TRBV2; cdr3_aa: CASSDNLGVRGQPQHF; cdr3_nt: TGTGCCAGCAGTGATAACCTGGGGGTTAGGGGTCAGCCCCAGCATTTT
clone_size: .; j_call: TRBJ2-4; d_call: .; v_call: TRBV19; cdr3_aa: CASSMMIGKNIQYF; cdr3_nt: TGTGCCAGTAGTATGATGATTGGAAAAAACATTCAGTACTTC
clone_size: .; j_call: TRBJ1-1; d_call: .; v_call: TRBV7-9; cdr3_aa: CASSSRQENTEAFF; cdr3_nt: TGTGCCAGCAGCTCCCGACAGGAGAACACTGAAGCTTTCTTT
clone_size: many; j_call: TRBJ2-1; d_call: .; v_call: TRBV30; cdr3_aa: CAWSVKGVLVRDEQFF; cdr3_nt: TGTGCCTGGAGTGTAAAAGGTGTGCTAGTGAGGGATGAGCAGTTCTTC
clone_size: .; j_call: TRBJ1-2; d_call: .; v_call: TRBV20-1; cdr3_aa: CSARWTGNYGYTF; cdr3_nt: TGCAGTGCTAGGTGGACGGGGAACTATGGCTACACCTTC
clone_size: many; j_call: TRBJ2-3; d_call: TRBD2; v_call: TRBV11-3; cdr3_aa: CASTRSGSVDTQYF; cdr3_nt: TGTGCCAGCACCAGAAGCGGGAGTGTAGATACGCAGTATTTT
clone_size: few; j_call: TRBJ2-3; d_call: .; v_call: TRBV20-1; cdr3_aa: CSAPSTGDTQYF; cdr3_nt: TGCAGTGCCCCCTCGACGGGGGATACGCAGTATTTT
clone_size: .; j_call: TRBJ2-7; d_call: TRBD2; v_call: TRBV6-1; cdr3_aa: CASSLLAGDSSEQYF; cdr3_nt: TGTGCCAGCAGCTTGCTAGCGGGAGATTCTAGTGAGCAGTACTTC
clone_size: few; j_call: TRBJ1-1; d_call: .; v_call: TRBV5-5; cdr3_aa: CASSGAAGNTEAFF; cdr3_nt: TGTGCCAGCAGCGGGGCGGCCGGGAACACTGAAGCTTTCTTT
clone_size: few; j_call: TRBJ2-1; d_call: .; v_call: TRBV5-1; cdr3_aa: CASSSHGPNEQFF; cdr3_nt: TGCGCCAGCAGCTCGCACGGCCCAAATGAGCAGTTCTTC
clone_size: many; j_call: TRBJ2-3; d_call: .; v_call: TRBV12-3/TRBV12-4; cdr3_aa: CASSHVGTQYF; cdr3_nt: TGTGCCAGCAGCCACGTAGGTACGCAGTATTTT
clone_size: few; j_call: TRBJ2-5; d_call: TRBD2; v_call: TRBV27; cdr3_aa: CASSLIGTSGTQETQYF; cdr3_nt: TGTGCCAGCAGTTTAATAGGGACTAGCGGGACCCAAGAGACCCAGTACTTC
clone_size: .; j_call: TRBJ2-3; d_call: .; v_call: TRBV5-1; cdr3_aa: CASSLAVVQGSPDTQYF; cdr3_nt: TGCGCCAGCAGCTTGGCTGTGGTGCAGGGCTCGCCAGATACGCAGTATTTT
clone_size: medium-sized; j_call: TRBJ2-4; d_call: .; v_call: TRBV3-1; cdr3_aa: CASSQAGAKNIQYF; cdr3_nt: TGTGCCAGCAGCCAAGCAGGGGCGAAAAACATTCAGTACTTC
clone_size: medium-sized; j_call: TRBJ2-1; d_call: TRBD1; v_call: TRBV2; cdr3_aa: CASSDWGQGAQFF; cdr3_nt: TGTGCCAGCAGTGATTGGGGACAGGGGGCTCAGTTCTTC
clone_size: .; j_call: TRBJ1-4; d_call: .; v_call: TRBV7-2; cdr3_aa: CASSLDTSNEKLFF; cdr3_nt: TGTGCCAGCAGCTTAGACACCAGTAATGAAAAACTGTTTTTT
clone_size: few; j_call: TRBJ1-5; d_call: TRBD1; v_call: TRBV19; cdr3_aa: CASSSTRTGYNQPQHF; cdr3_nt: TGTGCCAGTAGTTCCACCCGGACAGGGTACAATCAGCCCCAGCATTTT
clone_size: .; j_call: TRBJ2-3; d_call: .; v_call: TRBV11-3; cdr3_aa: CASALSDTQYF; cdr3_nt: TGTGCCAGCGCCTTGTCAGATACGCAGTATTTT
clone_size: many; j_call: TRBJ2-3; d_call: TRBD2; v_call: TRBV6-1; cdr3_aa: CASPLSRGSVDTQYF; cdr3_nt: TGTGCCAGCCCCTTGTCCCGCGGGAGCGTAGATACGCAGTATTTT
clone_size: few; j_call: TRBJ2-7; d_call: TRBD1; v_call: TRBV20-1; cdr3_aa: CSAYPGTGVYEQYF; cdr3_nt: TGCAGTGCTTATCCCGGGACAGGGGTCTACGAGCAGTACTTC
clone_size: .; j_call: TRBJ2-5; d_call: .; v_call: TRBV7-8; cdr3_aa: CASTAVDQETQYF; cdr3_nt: TGTGCCAGCACGGCGGTCGACCAAGAGACCCAGTACTTC
clone_size: many; j_call: TRBJ1-5; d_call: .; v_call: TRBV29-1; cdr3_aa: CSVGELNQPQHF; cdr3_nt: TGCAGCGTTGGGGAACTCAATCAGCCCCAGCATTTT
clone_size: .; j_call: TRBJ2-7; d_call: .; v_call: TRBV10-3; cdr3_aa: CAISESTGQGHEQYF; cdr3_nt: TGTGCCATCAGTGAGTCAACAGGGCAGGGGCACGAGCAGTACTTC
clone_size: medium-sized; j_call: TRBJ2-3; d_call: TRBD2; v_call: TRBV12-3/TRBV12-4; cdr3_aa: CASRPWVAGSTDTQYF; cdr3_nt: TGTGCCAGCAGACCCTGGGTAGCGGGAAGCACAGATACGCAGTATTTT
clone_size: .; j_call: TRBJ2-1; d_call: .; v_call: TRBV7-7; cdr3_aa: CASSQKLLATSYNEQFF; cdr3_nt: TGTGCCAGCAGCCAAAAGTTGCTAGCGACCTCCTACAATGAGCAGTTCTTC
clone_size: .; j_call: TRBJ2-1; d_call: TRBD1; v_call: TRBV7-2; cdr3_aa: CASSLQPQGSSYNEQFF; cdr3_nt: TGTGCCAGCAGCTTACAACCACAGGGGTCCTCCTACAATGAGCAGTTCTTC
clone_size: few; j_call: TRBJ2-2; d_call: .; v_call: TRBV24-1; cdr3_aa: CATSDNSYTGELFF; cdr3_nt: TGTGCCACCAGTGACAACAGCTACACCGGGGAGCTGTTTTTT
clone_size: many; j_call: TRBJ2-1; d_call: TRBD1; v_call: TRBV5-5; cdr3_aa: CASTPLGQGNEQFF; cdr3_nt: TGTGCCAGCACTCCACTGGGACAGGGTAATGAGCAGTTCTTC
clone_size: .; j_call: TRBJ2-3; d_call: .; v_call: TRBV7-2; cdr3_aa: CASSLERAGTDTQYF; cdr3_nt: TGTGCCAGCAGCTTAGAGCGGGCAGGCACAGATACGCAGTATTTT
clone_size: .; j_call: TRBJ1-3; d_call: .; v_call: TRBV5-1; cdr3_aa: CASSFRPGVGNTIYF; cdr3_nt: TGCGCCAGCAGCTTCCGACCTGGGGTTGGAAACACCATATATTTT
clone_size: .; j_call: TRBJ2-7; d_call: .; v_call: TRBV10-3; cdr3_aa: CAIGDTLYEQYF; cdr3_nt: TGTGCCATCGGGGACACCCTCTACGAGCAGTACTTC
clone_size: many; j_call: TRBJ1-4; d_call: TRBD1; v_call: TRBV2; cdr3_aa: CASSTGTGREKLFF; cdr3_nt: TGTGCCAGCAGCACCGGGACAGGGAGAGAAAAACTGTTTTTT
clone_size: .; j_call: TRBJ2-5; d_call: .; v_call: TRBV18; cdr3_aa: CASSPLLEETQYF; cdr3_nt: TGTGCCAGCTCACCACTCCTGGAAGAGACCCAGTACTTC
clone_size: .; j_call: TRBJ2-5; d_call: .; v_call: TRBV2; cdr3_aa: CARSEVAQETQYF; cdr3_nt: TGTGCCAGAAGTGAAGTTGCTCAGGAGACCCAGTACTTC
clone_size: few; j_call: TRBJ2-1; d_call: .; v_call: TRBV19; cdr3_aa: CASSARDRRVQFF; cdr3_nt: TGTGCCAGTAGTGCCCGGGACCGCAGGGTACAGTTCTTC
clone_size: once; j_call: TRBJ1-1; d_call: TRBD1; v_call: TRBV28; cdr3_aa: CASTTGHRGWNTEAFF; cdr3_nt: TGTGCCAGCACCACCGGTCACAGGGGCTGGAACACTGAAGCTTTCTTT
clone_size: .; j_call: TRBJ1-3; d_call: .; v_call: TRBV15; cdr3_aa: CATSRDRGNTIYF; cdr3_nt: TGTGCCACCAGCAGAGATCGAGGGAACACCATATATTTT
clone_size: .; j_call: TRBJ1-1; d_call: .; v_call: TRBV29-1; cdr3_aa: CSAETGGTEAFF; cdr3_nt: TGCAGCGCCGAGACAGGAGGGACTGAAGCTTTCTTT
clone_size: few; j_call: TRBJ1-2; d_call: .; v_call: TRBV7-2; cdr3_aa: CASSLHRRADYGYTF; cdr3_nt: TGTGCCAGCAGCTTACACCGACGGGCTGATTATGGCTACACCTTC
clone_size: .; j_call: TRBJ2-1; d_call: TRBD1; v_call: TRBV5-1; cdr3_aa: CASRSSFGQGLIEQFF; cdr3_nt: TGCGCCAGCAGATCCTCCTTTGGACAGGGCCTCATTGAGCAGTTCTTC